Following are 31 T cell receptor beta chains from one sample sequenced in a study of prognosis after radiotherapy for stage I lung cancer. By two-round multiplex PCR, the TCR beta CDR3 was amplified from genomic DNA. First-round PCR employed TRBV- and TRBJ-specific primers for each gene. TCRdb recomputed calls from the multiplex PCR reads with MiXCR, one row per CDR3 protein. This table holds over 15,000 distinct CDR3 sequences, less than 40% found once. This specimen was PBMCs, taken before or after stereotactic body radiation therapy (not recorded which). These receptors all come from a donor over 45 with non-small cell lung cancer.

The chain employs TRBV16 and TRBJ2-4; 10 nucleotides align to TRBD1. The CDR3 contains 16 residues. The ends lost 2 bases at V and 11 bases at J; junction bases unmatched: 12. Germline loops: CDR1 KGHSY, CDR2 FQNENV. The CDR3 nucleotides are TGTGCCAGCAGCCAAACTGGACAGGGGGGACTAATGGTTCAGTACTTC. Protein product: CASSQTGQGGLMVQYF.

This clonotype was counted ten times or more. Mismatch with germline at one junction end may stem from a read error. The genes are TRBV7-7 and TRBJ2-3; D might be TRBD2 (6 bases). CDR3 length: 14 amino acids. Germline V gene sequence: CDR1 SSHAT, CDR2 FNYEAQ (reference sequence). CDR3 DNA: TGTGCTAGCAGCTTAGCGTTGACTAGTTCAACGCAGTATTTT. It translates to CASSLALTSSTQYF.

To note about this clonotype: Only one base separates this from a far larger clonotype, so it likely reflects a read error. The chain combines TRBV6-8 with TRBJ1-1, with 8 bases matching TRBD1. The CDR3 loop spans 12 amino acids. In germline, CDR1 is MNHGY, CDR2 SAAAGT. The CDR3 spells CVSGTGPTEAFF. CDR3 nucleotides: TGTGTCAGCGGGACAGGACCCACTGAAGCTTTCTTT.

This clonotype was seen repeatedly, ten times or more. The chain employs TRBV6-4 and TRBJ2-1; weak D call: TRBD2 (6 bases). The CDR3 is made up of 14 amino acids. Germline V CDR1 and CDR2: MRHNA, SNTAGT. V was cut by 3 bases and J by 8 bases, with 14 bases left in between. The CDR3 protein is CASSEQSGVDEQFF. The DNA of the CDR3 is TGTGCCAGCAGTGAGCAGTCGGGGGTGGATGAGCAGTTCTTC.

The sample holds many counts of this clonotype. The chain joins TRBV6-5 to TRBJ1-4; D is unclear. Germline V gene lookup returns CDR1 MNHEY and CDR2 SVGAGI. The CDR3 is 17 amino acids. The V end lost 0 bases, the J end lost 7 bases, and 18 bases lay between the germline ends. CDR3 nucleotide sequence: TGTGCCAGCAGTTACTCGAGGCCTACCGTCGATGCTGAAAAACTGTTTTTT. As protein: CASSYSRPTVDAEKLFF.

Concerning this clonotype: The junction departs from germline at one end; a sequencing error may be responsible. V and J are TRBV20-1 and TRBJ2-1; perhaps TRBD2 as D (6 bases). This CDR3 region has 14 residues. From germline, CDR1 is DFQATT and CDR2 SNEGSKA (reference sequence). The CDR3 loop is CSALGTRGLNEQLF. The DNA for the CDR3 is TGCAGTGCACTCGGGACTCGGGGACTTAATGAGCAGTTATTC.

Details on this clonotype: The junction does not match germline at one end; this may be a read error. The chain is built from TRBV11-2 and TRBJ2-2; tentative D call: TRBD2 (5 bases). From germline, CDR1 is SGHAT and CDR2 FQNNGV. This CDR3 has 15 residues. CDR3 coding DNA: TGTGCTAGCAGCTTACTCGCCGGGAACACCGCGGAGCTGTTTTTT. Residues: CASSLLAGNTAELFF.

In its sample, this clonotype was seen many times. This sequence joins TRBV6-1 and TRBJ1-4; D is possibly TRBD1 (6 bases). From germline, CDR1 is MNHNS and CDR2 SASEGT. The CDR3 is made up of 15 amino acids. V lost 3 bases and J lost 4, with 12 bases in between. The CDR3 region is CASSDPPRGNEKLFF. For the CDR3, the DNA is TGTGCCAGCAGTGACCCCCCCAGGGGTAATGAAAAACTGTTTTTT.

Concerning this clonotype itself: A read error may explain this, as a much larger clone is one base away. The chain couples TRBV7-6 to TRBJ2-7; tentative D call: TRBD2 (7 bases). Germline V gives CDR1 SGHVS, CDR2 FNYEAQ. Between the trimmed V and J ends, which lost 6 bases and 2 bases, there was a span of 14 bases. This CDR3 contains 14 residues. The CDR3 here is CASSEGEGPYEQYF. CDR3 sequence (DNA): TGTGCCAGCAGTGAGGGGGAGGGCCCCTACGAGCAGTACTTC. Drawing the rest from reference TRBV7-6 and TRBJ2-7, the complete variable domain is GAGVSQSPRYKVTKRGQDVALRCDPISGHVSLYWYRQALGQGPEFLTYFNYEAQQDKSGLPNDRFSAERPEGSISTLTIQRTEQRDSAMYRCASSEGEGPYEQYFGPGTRLTVT.

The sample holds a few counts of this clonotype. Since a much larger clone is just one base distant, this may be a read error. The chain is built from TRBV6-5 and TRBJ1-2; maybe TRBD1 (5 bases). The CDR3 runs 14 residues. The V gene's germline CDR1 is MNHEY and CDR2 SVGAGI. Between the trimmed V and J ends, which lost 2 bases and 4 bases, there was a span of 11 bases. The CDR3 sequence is CASSYGRGGYGYTF. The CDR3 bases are TGTGCCAGCAGTTACGGCCGGGGGGGCTATGGCTACACCTTC.

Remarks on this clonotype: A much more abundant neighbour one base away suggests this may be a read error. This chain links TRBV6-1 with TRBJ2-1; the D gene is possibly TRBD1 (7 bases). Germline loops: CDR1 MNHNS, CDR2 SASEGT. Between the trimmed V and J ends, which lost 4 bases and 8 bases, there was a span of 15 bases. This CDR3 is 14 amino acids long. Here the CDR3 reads CASSGSRGVDEQFF. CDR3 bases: TGTGCCAGCAGTGGGTCCAGGGGGGTCGATGAGCAGTTCTTC.

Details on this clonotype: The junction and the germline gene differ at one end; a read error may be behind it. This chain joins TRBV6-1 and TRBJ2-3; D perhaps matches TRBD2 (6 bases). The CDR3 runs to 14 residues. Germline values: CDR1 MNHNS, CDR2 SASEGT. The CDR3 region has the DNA TGTGCCAGCAGCGGACTAACCCTCACAGATACACAGTATTTT. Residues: CASSGLTLTDTQYF.

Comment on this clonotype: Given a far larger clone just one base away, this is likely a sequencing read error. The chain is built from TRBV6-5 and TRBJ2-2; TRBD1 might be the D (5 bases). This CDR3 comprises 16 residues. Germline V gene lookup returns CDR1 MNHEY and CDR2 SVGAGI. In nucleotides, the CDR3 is TGTGCCAGCAGACGAGACTGGCAGGGCTCTACCGTGGAGCTGTTTTTT. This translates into CASRRDWQGSTVELFF.

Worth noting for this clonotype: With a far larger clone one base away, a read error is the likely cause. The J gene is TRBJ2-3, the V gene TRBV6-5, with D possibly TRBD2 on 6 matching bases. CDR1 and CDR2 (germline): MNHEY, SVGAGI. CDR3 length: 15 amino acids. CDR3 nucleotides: TGTGCCAGCAGTTACGGAGAAAGGAGGGCAGATACGCAGTGTTTT. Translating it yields CASSYGERRADTQCF.

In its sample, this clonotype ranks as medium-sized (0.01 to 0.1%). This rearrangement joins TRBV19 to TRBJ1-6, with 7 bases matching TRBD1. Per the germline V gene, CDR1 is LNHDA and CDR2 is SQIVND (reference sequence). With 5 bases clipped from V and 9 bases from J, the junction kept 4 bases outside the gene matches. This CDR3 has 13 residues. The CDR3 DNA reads TGTGCCAGTAGTCAGGACAGGATTTCACCCCTCCACTTT. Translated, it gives CASSQDRISPLHF.

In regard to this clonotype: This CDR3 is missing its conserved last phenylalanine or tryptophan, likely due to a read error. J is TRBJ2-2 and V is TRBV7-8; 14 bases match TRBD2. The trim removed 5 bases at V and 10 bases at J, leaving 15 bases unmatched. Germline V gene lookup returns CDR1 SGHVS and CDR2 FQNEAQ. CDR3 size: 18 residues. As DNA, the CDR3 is TGTGCCAGCAGCCCCGGGACTAGCGGGGGAAAGGTAGCCGTGGAGCTGTTTCTT. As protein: CASSPGTSGGKVAVELFL.

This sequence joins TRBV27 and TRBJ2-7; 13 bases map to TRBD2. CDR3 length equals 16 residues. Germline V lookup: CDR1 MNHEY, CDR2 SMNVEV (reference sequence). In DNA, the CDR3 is TGTTCCATCAGGAAAACTAGCGGGAGGGTTGGCTACGAGCAGTACTTC. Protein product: CSIRKTSGRVGYEQYF.

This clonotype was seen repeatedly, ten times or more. The CDR3 reads CAWFSDEKLFF. The DNA of the CDR3 is TGTGCCTGGTTTTCCGATGAAAAACTGTTTTTT. The J gene is TRBJ1-4, the V gene TRBV30; D is unclear. CDR3 length: 11 amino acids. Trimming cost V 5 bases and J 6 bases, with 7 bases left between them. CDR1 and CDR2 (germline): GTSNPN, SVGIG (reference sequence).

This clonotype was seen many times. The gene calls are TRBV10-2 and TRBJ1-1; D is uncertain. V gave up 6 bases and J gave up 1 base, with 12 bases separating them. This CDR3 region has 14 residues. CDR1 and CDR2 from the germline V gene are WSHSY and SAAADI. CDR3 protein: CASSANGRNTEAFF. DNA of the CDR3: TGCGCCAGCAGCGCAAATGGACGGAACACTGAAGCTTTCTTT.

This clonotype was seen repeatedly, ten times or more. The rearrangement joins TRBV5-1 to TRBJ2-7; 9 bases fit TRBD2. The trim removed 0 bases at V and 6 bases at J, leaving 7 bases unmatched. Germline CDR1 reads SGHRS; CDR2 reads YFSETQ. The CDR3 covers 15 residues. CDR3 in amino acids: CASSLVAGGPAEQYF. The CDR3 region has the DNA TGCGCCAGCAGCTTGGTGGCGGGAGGGCCGGCCGAGCAGTACTTC.

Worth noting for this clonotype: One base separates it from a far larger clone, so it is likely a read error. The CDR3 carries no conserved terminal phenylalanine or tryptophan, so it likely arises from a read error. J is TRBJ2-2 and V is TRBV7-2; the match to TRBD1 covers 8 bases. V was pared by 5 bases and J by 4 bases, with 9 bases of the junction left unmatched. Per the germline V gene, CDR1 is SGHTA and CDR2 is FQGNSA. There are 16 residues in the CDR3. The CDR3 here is CASSINPGGGTGELFS. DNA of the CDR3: TGTGCCAGCAGCATAAACCCAGGGGGCGGCACCGGGGAGCTGTTTTCT.

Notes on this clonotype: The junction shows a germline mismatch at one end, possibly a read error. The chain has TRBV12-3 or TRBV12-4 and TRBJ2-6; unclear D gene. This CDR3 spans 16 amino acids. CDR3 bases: TGTGCAAGCAGTATCCGACACATCTATGGGGCCAACGTCCTGACTTTC. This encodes CASSIRHIYGANVLTF.

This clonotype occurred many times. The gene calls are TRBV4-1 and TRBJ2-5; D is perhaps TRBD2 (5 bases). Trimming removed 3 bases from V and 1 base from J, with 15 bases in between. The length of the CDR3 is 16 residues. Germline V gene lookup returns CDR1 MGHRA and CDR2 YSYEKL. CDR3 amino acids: CASSQTISDAQETQYF. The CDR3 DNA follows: TGCGCCAGCAGCCAGACCATTAGCGATGCCCAAGAGACCCAGTACTTC.

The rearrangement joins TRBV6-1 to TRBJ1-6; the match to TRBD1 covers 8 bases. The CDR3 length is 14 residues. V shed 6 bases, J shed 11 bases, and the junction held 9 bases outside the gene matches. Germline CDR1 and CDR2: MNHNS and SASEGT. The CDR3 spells CASSPGQGFPPLHF. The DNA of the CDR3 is TGTGCCAGCAGCCCCGGACAGGGCTTCCCACCCCTCCACTTT.

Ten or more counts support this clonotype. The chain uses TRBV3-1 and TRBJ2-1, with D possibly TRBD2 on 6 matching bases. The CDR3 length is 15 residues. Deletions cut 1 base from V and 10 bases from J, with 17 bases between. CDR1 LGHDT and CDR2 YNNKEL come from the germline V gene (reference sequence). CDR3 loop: CASSQVPSSVGEQFF. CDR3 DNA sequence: TGTGCCAGCAGCCAAGTTCCGTCTAGCGTAGGGGAGCAGTTCTTC.

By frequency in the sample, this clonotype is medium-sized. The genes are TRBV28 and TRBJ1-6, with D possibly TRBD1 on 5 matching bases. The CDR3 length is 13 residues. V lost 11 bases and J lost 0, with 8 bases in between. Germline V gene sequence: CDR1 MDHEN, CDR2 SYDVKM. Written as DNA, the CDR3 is TGTGCCGGTAGGGGCTCCTATAATTCACCCCTCCACTTT. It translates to CAGRGSYNSPLHF.

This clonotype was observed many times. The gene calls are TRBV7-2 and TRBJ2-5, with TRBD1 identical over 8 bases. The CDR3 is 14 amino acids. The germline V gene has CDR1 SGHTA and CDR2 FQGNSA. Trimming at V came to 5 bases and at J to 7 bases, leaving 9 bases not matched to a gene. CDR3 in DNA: TGTGCCAGCAGCCCCGGACAGGGATCGGGGACCCAGTACTTC. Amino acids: CASSPGQGSGTQYF.

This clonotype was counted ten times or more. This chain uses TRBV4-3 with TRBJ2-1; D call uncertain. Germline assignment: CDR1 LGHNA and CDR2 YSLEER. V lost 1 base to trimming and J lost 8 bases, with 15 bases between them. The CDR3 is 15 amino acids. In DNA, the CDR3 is TGCGCCAGCAGCCAAGGTTCCGGAGATGTCGATGAGCAGTTCTTC. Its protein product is CASSQGSGDVDEQFF.

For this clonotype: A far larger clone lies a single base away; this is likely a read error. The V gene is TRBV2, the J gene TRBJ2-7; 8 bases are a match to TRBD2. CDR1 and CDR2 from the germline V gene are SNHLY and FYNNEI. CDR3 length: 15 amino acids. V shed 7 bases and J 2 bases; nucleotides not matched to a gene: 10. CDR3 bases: TGTGCCAGCACACGTAGTCCGGGACTAGCCTACGAGCAGTACTTC. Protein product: CASTRSPGLAYEQYF.

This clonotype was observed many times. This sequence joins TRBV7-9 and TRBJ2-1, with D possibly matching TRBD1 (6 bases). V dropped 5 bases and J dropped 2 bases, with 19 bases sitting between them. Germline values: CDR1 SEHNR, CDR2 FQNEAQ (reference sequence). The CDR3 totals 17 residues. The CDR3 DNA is TGTGCCAGCAGCCCAAATCGGGGCAGGACAGCCTACAATGAGCAGTTCTTC. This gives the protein CASSPNRGRTAYNEQFF.

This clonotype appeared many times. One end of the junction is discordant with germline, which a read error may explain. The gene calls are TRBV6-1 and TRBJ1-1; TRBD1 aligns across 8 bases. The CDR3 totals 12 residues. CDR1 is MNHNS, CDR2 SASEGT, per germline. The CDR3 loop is CAGRGQDTEAFF. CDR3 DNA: TGTGCCGGCAGGGGACAGGACACTGAAGCTTTCTTT.